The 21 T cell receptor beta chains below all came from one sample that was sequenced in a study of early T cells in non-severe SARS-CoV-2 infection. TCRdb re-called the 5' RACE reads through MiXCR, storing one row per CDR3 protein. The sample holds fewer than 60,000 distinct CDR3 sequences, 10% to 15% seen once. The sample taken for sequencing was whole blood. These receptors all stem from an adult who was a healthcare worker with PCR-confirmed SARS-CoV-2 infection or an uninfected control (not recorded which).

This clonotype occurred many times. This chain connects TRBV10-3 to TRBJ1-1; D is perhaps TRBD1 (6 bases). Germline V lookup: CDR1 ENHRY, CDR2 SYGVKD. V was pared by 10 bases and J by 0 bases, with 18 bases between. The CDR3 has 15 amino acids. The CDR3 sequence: CATTGVGGLNTEAFF. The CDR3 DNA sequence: TGTGCCACTACCGGGGTAGGGGGGCTGAACACTGAAGCTTTCTTT.

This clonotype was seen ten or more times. The DNA of the CDR3 is TGTGCCAGTGGCAGCGGGAGCCCCTACGAGCAGTACTTC. Its protein is CASGSGSPYEQYF. V usage is TRBV19 and J usage is TRBJ2-7, with 8 bases fitting TRBD2. The CDR3 covers 13 residues. The V and J ends lost 8 bases and 2 bases, in that order; junction bases with no gene match: 5. CDR1 and CDR2 (germline): LNHDA, SQIVND (reference sequence).

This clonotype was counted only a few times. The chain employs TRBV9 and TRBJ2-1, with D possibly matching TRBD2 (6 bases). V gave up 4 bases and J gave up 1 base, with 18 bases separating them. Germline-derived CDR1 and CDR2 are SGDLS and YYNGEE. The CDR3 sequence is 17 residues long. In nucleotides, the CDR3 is TGTGCCAGCAGCTCCGGGGGTCGGGACGGATCCTACAATGAGCAGTTCTTC. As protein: CASSSGGRDGSYNEQFF.

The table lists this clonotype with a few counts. DNA of the CDR3: TGTGCCAGCAGTACCCGGACAGGGTTTAGGTACGAGCAGTACTTC. Encoded protein: CASSTRTGFRYEQYF. J is TRBJ2-7 and V is TRBV6-2 or TRBV6-3, with TRBD1 identical over 8 bases. The CDR3 length is 15 residues. Trimming at V came to 5 bases and at J to 4 bases, leaving 10 bases not matched to a gene. Germline V CDR1 and CDR2: MNHEY, SVGEGT.

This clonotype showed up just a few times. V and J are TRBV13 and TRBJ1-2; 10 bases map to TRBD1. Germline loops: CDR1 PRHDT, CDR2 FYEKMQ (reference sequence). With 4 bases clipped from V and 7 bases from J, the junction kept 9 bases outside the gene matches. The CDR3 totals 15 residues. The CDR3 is CASSSFLTGGLGYTF. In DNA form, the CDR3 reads TGTGCCAGCAGCTCCTTCCTGACAGGGGGCCTTGGCTACACCTTC.

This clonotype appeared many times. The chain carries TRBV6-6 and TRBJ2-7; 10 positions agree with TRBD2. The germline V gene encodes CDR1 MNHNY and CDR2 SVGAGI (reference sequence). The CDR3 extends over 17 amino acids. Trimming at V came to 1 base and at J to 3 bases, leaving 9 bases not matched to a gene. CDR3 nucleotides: TGTGCCAGCAGTTACTACCGAAGACTAGCGGGTGTCTACGAGCAGTACTTC. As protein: CASSYYRRLAGVYEQYF.

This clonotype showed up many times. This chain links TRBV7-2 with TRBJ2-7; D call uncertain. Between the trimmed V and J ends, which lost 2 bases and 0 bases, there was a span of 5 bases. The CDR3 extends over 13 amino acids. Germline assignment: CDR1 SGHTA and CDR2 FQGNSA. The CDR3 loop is CASSLQSSYEQYF. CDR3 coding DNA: TGTGCCAGCAGCTTACAAAGCTCCTACGAGCAGTACTTC.

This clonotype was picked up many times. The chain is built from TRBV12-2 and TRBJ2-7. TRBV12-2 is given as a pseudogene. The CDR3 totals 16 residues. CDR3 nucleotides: TGTGCAAGTCGCGCGCGTCGGCGACATGGGACCTACGAGCAGTACTTC. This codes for CASRARRRHGTYEQYF.

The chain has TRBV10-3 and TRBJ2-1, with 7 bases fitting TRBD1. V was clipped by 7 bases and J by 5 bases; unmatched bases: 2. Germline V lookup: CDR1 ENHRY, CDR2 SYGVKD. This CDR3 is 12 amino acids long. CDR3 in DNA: TGTGCCATCAAGGACAGGAACAATGAGCAGTTCTTC. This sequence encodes CAIKDRNNEQFF.

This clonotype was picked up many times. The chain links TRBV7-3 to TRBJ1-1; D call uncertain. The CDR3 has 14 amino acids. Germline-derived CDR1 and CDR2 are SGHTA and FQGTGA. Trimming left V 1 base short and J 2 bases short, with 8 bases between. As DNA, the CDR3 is TGTGCCAGCAGCTTAAGAGGAATTAACACTGAAGCTTTCTTT. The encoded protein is CASSLRGINTEAFF.

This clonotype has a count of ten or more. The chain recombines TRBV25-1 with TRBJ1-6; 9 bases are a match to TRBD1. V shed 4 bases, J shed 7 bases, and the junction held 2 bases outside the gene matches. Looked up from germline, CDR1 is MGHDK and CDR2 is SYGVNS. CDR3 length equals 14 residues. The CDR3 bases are TGTGCCAGCAGTGCCGGGACAGGGAATTCACCCCTCCACTTT. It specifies CASSAGTGNSPLHF.

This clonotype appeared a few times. The CDR3 loop reads CASSLALLTGGNQPQHF. The CDR3 nucleotides read TGTGCCAGCAGTTTAGCCCTATTAACAGGGGGCAATCAGCCCCAGCATTTT. The chain employs TRBV28 and TRBJ1-5; TRBD1 matches at 7 bases. The germline V gene encodes CDR1 MDHEN and CDR2 SYDVKM. CDR3 length: 17 amino acids. Germline trimming cut 2 bases from V and 2 bases from J; bases unmatched to any gene: 9.

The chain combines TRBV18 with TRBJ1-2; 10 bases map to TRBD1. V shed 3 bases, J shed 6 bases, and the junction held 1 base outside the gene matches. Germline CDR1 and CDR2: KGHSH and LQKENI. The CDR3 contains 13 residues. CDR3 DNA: TGTGCCAGCTCACCGGGACAGGGGAATGGCTACACCTTC. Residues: CASSPGQGNGYTF.

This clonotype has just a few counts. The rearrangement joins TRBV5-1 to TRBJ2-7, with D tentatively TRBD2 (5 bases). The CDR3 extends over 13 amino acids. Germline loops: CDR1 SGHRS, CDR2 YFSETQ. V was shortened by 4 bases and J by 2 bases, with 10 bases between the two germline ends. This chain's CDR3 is CASSDLGAYEQYF. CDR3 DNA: TGCGCCAGCAGCGACCTGGGAGCCTACGAGCAGTACTTC.

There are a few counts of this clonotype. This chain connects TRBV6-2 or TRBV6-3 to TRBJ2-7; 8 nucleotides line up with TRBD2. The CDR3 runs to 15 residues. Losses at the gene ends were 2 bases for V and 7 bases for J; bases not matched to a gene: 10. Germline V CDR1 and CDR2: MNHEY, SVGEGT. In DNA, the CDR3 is TGTGCCAGCAGTTACGACCGGCGGGAGGTCGGGGAGCAGTACTTC. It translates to CASSYDRREVGEQYF.

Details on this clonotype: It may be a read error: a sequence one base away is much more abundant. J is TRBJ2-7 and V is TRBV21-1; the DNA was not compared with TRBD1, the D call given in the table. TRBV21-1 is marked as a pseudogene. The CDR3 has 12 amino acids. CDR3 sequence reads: CASYHHRDEQYF. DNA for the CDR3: TGTGCCAGCTATCACCACAGGGACGAGCAGTACTTC.

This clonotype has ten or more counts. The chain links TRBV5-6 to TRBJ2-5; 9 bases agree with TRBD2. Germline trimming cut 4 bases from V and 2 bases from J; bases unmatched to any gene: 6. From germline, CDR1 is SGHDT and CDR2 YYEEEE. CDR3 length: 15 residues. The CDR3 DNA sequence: TGTGCCAGCAGCAGTGGACTAGCGCCACAAGAGACCCAGTACTTC. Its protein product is CASSSGLAPQETQYF.

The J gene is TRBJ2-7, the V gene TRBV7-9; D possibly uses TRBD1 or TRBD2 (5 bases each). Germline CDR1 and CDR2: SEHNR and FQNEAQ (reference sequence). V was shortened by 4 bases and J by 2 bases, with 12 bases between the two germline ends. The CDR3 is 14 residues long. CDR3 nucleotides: TGTGCCAGCAGCTGGGGGACCGAAACCTACGAGCAGTACTTC. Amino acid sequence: CASSWGTETYEQYF.

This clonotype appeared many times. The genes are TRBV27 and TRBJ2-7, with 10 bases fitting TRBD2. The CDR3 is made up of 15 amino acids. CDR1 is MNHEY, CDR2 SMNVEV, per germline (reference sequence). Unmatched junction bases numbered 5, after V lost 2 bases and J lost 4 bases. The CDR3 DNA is TGTGCCAGCAGTTTAGTTAGCGGGGGGCCTTACGAGCAGTACTTC. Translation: CASSLVSGGPYEQYF.

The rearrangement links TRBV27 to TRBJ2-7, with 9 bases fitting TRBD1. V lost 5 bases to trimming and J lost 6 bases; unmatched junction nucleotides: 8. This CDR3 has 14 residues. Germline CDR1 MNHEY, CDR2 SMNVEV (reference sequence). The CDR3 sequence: CASSPRDRVVEQYF. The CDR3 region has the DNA TGTGCCAGCAGTCCTCGGGACAGGGTGGTCGAGCAGTACTTC.

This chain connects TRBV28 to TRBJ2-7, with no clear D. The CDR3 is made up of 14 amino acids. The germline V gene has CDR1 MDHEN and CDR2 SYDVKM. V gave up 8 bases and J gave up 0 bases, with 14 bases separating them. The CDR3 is CASHRDLSSYEQYF. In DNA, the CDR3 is TGTGCCAGCCATAGGGATTTAAGCTCCTACGAGCAGTACTTC. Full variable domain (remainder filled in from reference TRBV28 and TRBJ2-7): DVKVTQSSRYLVKRTGEKVFLECVQDMDHENMFWYRQDPGLGLRLIYFSYDVKMKEKGDIPEGYSVSREKKERFSLILESASTNQTSMYLCASHRDLSSYEQYFGPGTRLTVT.